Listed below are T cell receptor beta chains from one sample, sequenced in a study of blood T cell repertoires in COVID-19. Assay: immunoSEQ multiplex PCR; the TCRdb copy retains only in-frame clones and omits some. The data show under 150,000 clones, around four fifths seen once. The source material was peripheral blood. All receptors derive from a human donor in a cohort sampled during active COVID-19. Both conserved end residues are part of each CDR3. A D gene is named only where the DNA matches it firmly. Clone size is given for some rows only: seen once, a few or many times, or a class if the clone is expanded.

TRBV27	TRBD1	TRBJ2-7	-	TGTGCCAGCAGTCCCGGACAGGAAATCTACGAGCAGTACTTC	CASSPGQEIYEQYF
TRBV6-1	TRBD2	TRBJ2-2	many	TGTGCCAGCAGTGAAGAACTAGCGGGAACCGGGGAGCTGTTTTTT	CASSEELAGTGELFF
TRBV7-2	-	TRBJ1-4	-	TGTGCCAGCAGGTGGGGGGGAACTAATGAAAAACTGTTTTTT	CASRWGGTNEKLFF
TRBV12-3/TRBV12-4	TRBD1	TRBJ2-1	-	TGTGCCAGCAGTAGACAGGGTTATGAGCAGTTCTTC	CASSRQGYEQFF
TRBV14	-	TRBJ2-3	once	TGTGCCAGCAGCCAAGAGACAGGCTCCAGCACAGATACGCAGTATTTT	CASSQETGSSTDTQYF
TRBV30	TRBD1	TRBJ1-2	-	TGTGCCTGGAGTGTGAGGGGGCGCGTTGGCTATGGCTACACCTTC	CAWSVRGRVGYGYTF
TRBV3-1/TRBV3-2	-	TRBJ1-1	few	TGTGCCAGCAGCCAAGGGGCACCGAACACTGAAGCTTTCTTT	CASSQGAPNTEAFF
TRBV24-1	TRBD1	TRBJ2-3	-	TGTGCCACCAGTGACTCCTCCCGGGACAGGGTGAATACGCAGTATTTT	CATSDSSRDRVNTQYF
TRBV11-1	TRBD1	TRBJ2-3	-	TGTGCCAGCACCCTGAGGGGGCCGGCAGATACGCAGTATTTT	CASTLRGPADTQYF
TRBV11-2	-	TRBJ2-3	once	TGTGCCAGCGGCACCGGGACTTCACTCACAGATACGCAGTATTTT	CASGTGTSLTDTQYF
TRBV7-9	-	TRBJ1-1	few	TGTGCCAGCAGGTACAGGGATCACACTGAAGCTTTCTTT	CASRYRDHTEAFF
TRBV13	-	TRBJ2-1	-	TGTGCCAGCAGCAGATCGACACTCTACAATGAGCAGTTCTTC	CASSRSTLYNEQFF
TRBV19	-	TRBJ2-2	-	TGTGCCAGTAGTGTAGGGAGGTGGGTTCGGGCCTCCGGGGAGCTGTTTTTT	CASSVGRWVRASGELFF
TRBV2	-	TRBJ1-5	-	TGTGCCAGCGTGCGGGGGCAGGGCAATCAGCCCCAGCATTTT	CASVRGQGNQPQHF
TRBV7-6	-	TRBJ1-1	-	TGTGCCAGCAGCTTATGGGAGGGAGGGAACACTGAAGCTTTCTTT	CASSLWEGGNTEAFF
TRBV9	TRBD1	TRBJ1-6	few	TGTGCCAGCAGCGCTGCGGGACAGGCGGCAAAACCCCTCCACTTT	CASSAAGQAAKPLHF
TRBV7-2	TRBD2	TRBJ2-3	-	TGTGCCAGCAGCCGTCCTACTAGCGGGGGCACAGATACGCAGTATTTT	CASSRPTSGGTDTQYF
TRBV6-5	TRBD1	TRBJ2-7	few	TGTGCCAGCAGCTTCATGGGACAGGGGTCCTACGAGCAGTACTTC	CASSFMGQGSYEQYF
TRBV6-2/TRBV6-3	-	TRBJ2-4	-	TGTGCCAGCAGTGCCGCCGGGACAAAGAAAAACATTCAGTACTTC	CASSAAGTKKNIQYF
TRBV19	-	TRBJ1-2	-	TGTGCCAGTAGGTCGGGGACAACCGGCCGGTATGGCTACACCTTC	CASRSGTTGRYGYTF
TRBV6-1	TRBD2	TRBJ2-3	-	TGTGCCAGCAGTGGTTGGACTAGCGGGGGGTTCACAGATACGCAGTATTTT	CASSGWTSGGFTDTQYF
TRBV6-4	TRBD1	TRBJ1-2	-	TGTGCCAGCAGTGCGGCACAGGGGGCAAGCGGCTACACCTTC	CASSAAQGASGYTF